The following is a T cell receptor beta chain sequence with its context. Its antigen is not identified. The data were produced by immunoSEQ multiplex PCR, yet TCRdb's version contains in-frame clones alone and is incomplete. The sample consists of around 130,000 clones, about 90% of them appearing once. This CDR3 region has 13 residues. Between the trimmed V and J ends, which lost 9 bases and 0 bases, there was a span of 9 bases. CDR1 and CDR2 from the germline V gene are MNHEY and SVGAGI. This sample is drawn from a study of T cell responses to AZD1222 COVID-19 vaccine. Study-wide results and limits: Repertoires in all cases were sampled only once the peak T cell response had passed.

This specimen consisted of peripheral blood, obtained on day 0 of AZD1222 vaccination. The receptor's source is an adult in good health. This rearrangement joins TRBV6-5 to TRBJ1-3; D gene ambiguous. CDR3 in DNA: TGTGCCAGTAAAGTTTACTCTGGAAACACCATATATTTT. Amino acids: CASKVYSGNTIYF.